These T cell receptor beta chains were read from a single sample in a study of blood T cell repertoires in COVID-19. Profiling relied on immunoSEQ multiplex PCR, and the TCRdb table lists in-frame clones only, not all of them. The sample has around 300,000 clones, around 90% seen once. The sample was peripheral blood. The receptors originated from a woman between 50 and 59 years old with COVID-19, enrolled during active disease. Each CDR3 is given with its conserved first and last residue. Fields, in order: D gene, J gene, clone size, V gene, CDR3 DNA, CDR3 protein. The D gene is left open where the match is weak. Part of the rows lack a size; the others show once, few, many or a class for expanded clones.

NA,TRBJ1-3,NA,TRBV15,TGTGCCACCAGCAGAGATCAGGGGTTAAGTGGAAACACCATATATTTT,CATSRDQGLSGNTIYF
TRBD1,TRBJ1-6,NA,TRBV11-3,TGTGCCAGCAGTCCTGTGACAGGGGTGAATTCACCCCTCCACTTT,CASSPVTGVNSPLHF
NA,TRBJ2-1,NA,TRBV11-1,TGTGCCAGCACCGGGACTCTCGGTTACAATGAGCAGTTCTTC,CASTGTLGYNEQFF
TRBD1,TRBJ1-1,NA,TRBV19,TGTGCCAGTAGTCCCCGGGACAGGGAGAACACTGAAGCTTTCTTT,CASSPRDRENTEAFF
NA,TRBJ2-5,NA,TRBV4-1,TGCGCCAGCAGCCAAGAATATCCTAGCCGGGAGACCCAGTACTTC,CASSQEYPSRETQYF
NA,TRBJ2-3,NA,TRBV5-1,TGCGCCAGCAGTCGGGGGGCGGGAGAGACAGATACGCAGTATTTT,CASSRGAGETDTQYF
TRBD2,TRBJ2-7,NA,TRBV12-5,TGTGCTAGTGGTCCCACTAGCGGAGTCTACGAGCAGTACTTC,CASGPTSGVYEQYF
TRBD2,TRBJ2-1,once,TRBV29-1,TGCAGCGCACGGGAGGCGTACGGCAATGAGCAGTTCTTC,CSAREAYGNEQFF
TRBD2,TRBJ2-1,NA,TRBV5-4,TGTGCCAGCAGCACCGGGACTAGCCGGGGGAACAATGAGCAGTTCTTC,CASSTGTSRGNNEQFF
NA,TRBJ1-6,once,TRBV6-2/TRBV6-3,TGTGCCAGCAGTTACAACGGGGTGGGGTCACCCCTCCACTTT,CASSYNGVGSPLHF
NA,TRBJ2-5,NA,TRBV7-9,TGTGCCAGCAGCTTACTCCGGGAGACCCAGTACTTC,CASSLLRETQYF
TRBD1,TRBJ2-5,NA,TRBV24-1,TGTGCCACCAGTGACCGGGACAGTATTAAAGAGACCCAGTACTTC,CATSDRDSIKETQYF
TRBD1,TRBJ1-2,NA,TRBV27,TGTGCCAGCAGAGAGACAGGGGCAGGCTTTGGCTACACCTTC,CASRETGAGFGYTF
TRBD1,TRBJ1-5,once,TRBV27,TGTGCCAGCAGTTCGACTCAAGGGGGCGCCCAGCATTTT,CASSSTQGGAQHF
TRBD1,TRBJ1-1,NA,TRBV7-9,TGTGCCAGCAGAGACGTCAGGACAGGGGTTACTTTAACTTCTGAAGCTTTCTTT,CASRDVRTGVTLTSEAFF
NA,TRBJ2-5,NA,TRBV6-2/TRBV6-3,TGTGCCAGCAGTTACCATCGGGGGGCTAAACAAGAGACCCAGTACTTC,CASSYHRGAKQETQYF
NA,TRBJ1-2,NA,TRBV6-5,TGTGCCAGCAGTTACTCGGGAGTTTTGGGGGGCTACACCTTC,CASSYSGVLGGYTF
TRBD1,TRBJ1-2,NA,TRBV24-1,TGTGCCACCAGTGCGACAGGGCTCAGCTATGGCTACACCTTC,CATSATGLSYGYTF
NA,TRBJ2-2,once,TRBV4-3,TGCGCCAGCAGCCAAGTTAGTCTGAACACCGGGGAGCTGTTTTTT,CASSQVSLNTGELFF
TRBD1,TRBJ2-1,NA,TRBV5-8,TGTGCCAGCAGACCGAGACAGGGGGGGTTGTTCAATGAGCAGTTCTTC,CASRPRQGGLFNEQFF
TRBD2,TRBJ2-1,NA,TRBV19,TGTGCCAGTAGTATCCCCAGGGAGGGGCCTCGGTTCTTC,CASSIPREGPRFF
NA,TRBJ2-7,NA,TRBV29-1,TGCAGCGTTGTTGGTGTCGCTAACTACGAGCAGTACTTC,CSVVGVANYEQYF
NA,TRBJ2-7,once,TRBV5-6,TGTGCCAGCAGCGCACTAGTATTTGTCGAGCAGTACTTC,CASSALVFVEQYF
NA,TRBJ1-2,NA,TRBV19,TGTGCCAGTAGTATAGTCGGGGACTATGGCTACACCTTC,CASSIVGDYGYTF
TRBD2,TRBJ2-7,NA,TRBV19,TGTGCCAGTAGTATAGTCCTAGCGGGATCCTACGAGCAGTACTTC,CASSIVLAGSYEQYF
TRBD2,TRBJ2-3,NA,TRBV4-1,TGCGCCAGCAGCCAAGATGGGACTAGCCCAACGCAGTATTTT,CASSQDGTSPTQYF
TRBD2,TRBJ2-5,NA,TRBV7-2,TGTGCCAGCAGCGTTCGGACTAGCGGGAGGGGCCAAGAGACCCAGTACTTC,CASSVRTSGRGQETQYF
TRBD2,TRBJ2-1,NA,TRBV7-2,TGTGCCAGCAGCCTGGGGGGAGCGGGAGGGCAAAATGAGCAGTTCTTC,CASSLGGAGGQNEQFF
NA,TRBJ1-1,NA,TRBV9,TGTGCCAGCACACAGGTCATGAACACTGAAGCTTTCTTT,CASTQVMNTEAFF
NA,TRBJ1-1,NA,TRBV27,TGTGCCAGCAGGTCGGGGGGCGAGACTGAAGCTTTCTTT,CASRSGGETEAFF
NA,TRBJ2-2,NA,TRBV7-3,TGTGCCAGCAGCTTATTGCGGGGGCTTACCGGGGAGCTGTTTTTT,CASSLLRGLTGELFF
TRBD1,TRBJ2-7,NA,TRBV6-5,TGTGCCAGCAGTCCTGCACAGGGGGCAGGCGAGCAGTACTTC,CASSPAQGAGEQYF
TRBD2,TRBJ2-2,few,TRBV5-6,TGTGCCAGCAGCCAACGGACTAGCGGGATTCCGAACACCGGGGAGCTGTTTTTT,CASSQRTSGIPNTGELFF
NA,TRBJ2-1,once,TRBV30,TGTGCCTGGACCTTTAACAATGAGCAGTTCTTC,CAWTFNNEQFF
NA,TRBJ1-1,NA,TRBV5-4,TGTGCCAGCAGCTTCGGGGTCACGATGAACACTGAAGCTTTCTTT,CASSFGVTMNTEAFF
NA,TRBJ2-7,NA,TRBV5-4,TGTGCCAGCAGCGATACCCCTCAGGGTAACGAGCAGTACTTC,CASSDTPQGNEQYF
NA,TRBJ2-7,NA,TRBV5-4,TGTGCCAGCAGCTATGGGGGGGCTTGGGGCACAGCCTACGAGCAGTACTTC,CASSYGGAWGTAYEQYF
NA,TRBJ1-4,NA,TRBV19,TGTGCCAGTAGAGGAGGACGAGCAACTAATGAAAAACTGTTTTTT,CASRGGRATNEKLFF
NA,TRBJ2-3,NA,TRBV5-1,TGCGCCAGCAGCTTGGATGACTCTCTGGGCACAGATACGCAGTATTTT,CASSLDDSLGTDTQYF
NA,TRBJ1-1,NA,TRBV6-5,TGTGCCAGCAGTTACGGCGGCACTGAAGCTTTCTTT,CASSYGGTEAFF
TRBD2,TRBJ2-1,NA,TRBV10-3,TGTGCCGCCGGGGGGGCGGGAGGGGACTCCTACAATGAGCAGTTCTTC,CAAGGAGGDSYNEQFF
TRBD2,TRBJ2-7,NA,TRBV7-8,TGTGCCAGCAGCCTAACCACCGGGACTAGCGCGGGCTACGAGCAGTACTTC,CASSLTTGTSAGYEQYF
NA,TRBJ2-2,NA,TRBV7-9,TGTGCCAGCAGACAACACGGGGTGTTCACCGGGGAGCTGTTTTTT,CASRQHGVFTGELFF
NA,TRBJ1-1,NA,TRBV7-2,TGTGCCAGCAGCTTGTCTTCGACTGCCACTGAAGCTTTCTTT,CASSLSSTATEAFF
TRBD1,TRBJ2-1,NA,TRBV18,TGTGCCAGCTCACTATCCCGGGACAGCGCCTACAATGAGCAGTTCTTC,CASSLSRDSAYNEQFF
NA,TRBJ2-7,NA,TRBV30,TGTGCCTGGAGTGACCCTCGGGGGGCTGTCTACGAGCAGTACTTC,CAWSDPRGAVYEQYF
NA,TRBJ2-5,NA,TRBV6-6,TGTGCCAGCAGTTACTCGACCAGGGTCGAGACCCAGTACTTC,CASSYSTRVETQYF
NA,TRBJ1-1,few,TRBV7-2,TGTGCCAGCAGCTTAGCGGGACTCTCGAACACTGAAGCTTTCTTT,CASSLAGLSNTEAFF
NA,TRBJ1-5,NA,TRBV19,TGTGCCAGTAGGGGCGGGAGTCAATACCTTAGATTTAATCAGCCCCAGCATTTT,CASRGGSQYLRFNQPQHF
NA,TRBJ2-5,NA,TRBV29-1,TGCAGCGTTAGACGGGCGGGGGAGACCCAGTACTTC,CSVRRAGETQYF
TRBD2,TRBJ2-1,NA,TRBV6-6,TGTGCCAGCAGTCCTTCTAGCGGGACCTACAATGAGCAGTTCTTC,CASSPSSGTYNEQFF
NA,TRBJ2-2,NA,TRBV15,TGTGCCACCAGACGGCGTGGAGGCACCGGGGAGCTGTTTTTT,CATRRRGGTGELFF
TRBD2,TRBJ2-3,NA,TRBV7-2,TGTGCCAGCAGCTTACTCGGACTAGCGGGACCCCGCACAGATACGCAGTATTTT,CASSLLGLAGPRTDTQYF
NA,TRBJ2-7,NA,TRBV2,TGTGCCAGCAGTGAAAGGAGCCTGTTCTCCTACGAGCAGTACTTC,CASSERSLFSYEQYF